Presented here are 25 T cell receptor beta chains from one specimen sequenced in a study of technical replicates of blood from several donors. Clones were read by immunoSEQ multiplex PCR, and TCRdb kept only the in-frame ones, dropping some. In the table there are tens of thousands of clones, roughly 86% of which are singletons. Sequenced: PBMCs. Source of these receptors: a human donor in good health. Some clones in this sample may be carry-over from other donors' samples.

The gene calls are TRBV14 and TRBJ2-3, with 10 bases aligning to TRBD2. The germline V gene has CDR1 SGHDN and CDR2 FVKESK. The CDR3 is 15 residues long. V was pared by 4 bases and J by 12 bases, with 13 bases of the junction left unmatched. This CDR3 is CASSPSGRLAGSQYF. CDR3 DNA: TGTGCCAGCAGCCCCTCGGGTAGACTAGCGGGCTCCCAGTATTTT.

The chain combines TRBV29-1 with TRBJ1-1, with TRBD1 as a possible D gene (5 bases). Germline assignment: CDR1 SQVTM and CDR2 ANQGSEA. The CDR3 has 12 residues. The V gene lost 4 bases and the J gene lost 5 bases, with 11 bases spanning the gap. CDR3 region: CSVVGEETEAFF. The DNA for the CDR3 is TGCAGCGTTGTGGGGGAGGAAACTGAAGCTTTCTTT.

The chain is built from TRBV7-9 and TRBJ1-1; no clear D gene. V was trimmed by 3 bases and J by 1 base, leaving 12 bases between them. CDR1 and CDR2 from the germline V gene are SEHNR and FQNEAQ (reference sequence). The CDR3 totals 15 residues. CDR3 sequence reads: CASSLSNAPNTEAFF. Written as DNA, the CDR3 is TGTGCCAGCAGCTTGTCTAATGCACCGAACACTGAAGCTTTCTTT.

The CDR3 region is CASSLSRVVSYEQYF. The CDR3 bases are TGTGCCAGCAGCTTGTCGAGAGTAGTGTCCTACGAGCAGTACTTC. The gene calls are TRBV11-1 and TRBJ2-7; D unresolved. The germline V gene encodes CDR1 SGHAT and CDR2 FQDESV (reference sequence). This CDR3 region has 15 residues. V shed 3 bases and J shed 1 base, with 13 bases lying between them.

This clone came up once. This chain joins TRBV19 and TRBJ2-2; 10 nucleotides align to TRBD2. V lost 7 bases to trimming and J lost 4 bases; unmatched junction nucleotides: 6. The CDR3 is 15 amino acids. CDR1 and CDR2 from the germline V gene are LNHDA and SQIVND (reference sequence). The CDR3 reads CASTAGLALTGELFF. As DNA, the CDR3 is TGTGCCAGTACCGCGGGACTAGCGCTCACCGGGGAGCTGTTTTTT.

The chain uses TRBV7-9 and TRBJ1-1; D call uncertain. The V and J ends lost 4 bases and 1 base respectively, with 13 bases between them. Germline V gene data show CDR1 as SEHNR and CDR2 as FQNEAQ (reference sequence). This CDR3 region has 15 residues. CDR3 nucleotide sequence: TGTGCCAGCAGCTCAAAGGGAGGCTCGAACACTGAAGCTTTCTTT. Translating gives CASSSKGGSNTEAFF.

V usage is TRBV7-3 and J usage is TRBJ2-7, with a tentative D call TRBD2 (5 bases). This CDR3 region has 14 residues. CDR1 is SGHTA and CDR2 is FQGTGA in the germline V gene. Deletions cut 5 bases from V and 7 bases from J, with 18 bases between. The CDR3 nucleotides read TGTGCCAGCAGCAAAACTGGAGGAAGCTTTGAGCAGTACTTC. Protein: CASSKTGGSFEQYF. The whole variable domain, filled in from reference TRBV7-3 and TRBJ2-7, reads GAGVSQTPSNKVTEKGKYVELRCDPISGHTALYWYRQSLGQGPEFLIYFQGTGAADDSGLPNDRFFAVRPEGSVSTLKIQRTERGDSAVYLCASSKTGGSFEQYFGPGTRLTVT.

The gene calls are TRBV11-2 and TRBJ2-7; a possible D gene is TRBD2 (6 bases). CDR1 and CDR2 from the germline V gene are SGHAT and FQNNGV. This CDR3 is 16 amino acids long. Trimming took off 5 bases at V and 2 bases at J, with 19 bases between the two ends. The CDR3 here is CASSRTGVQGTYEQYF. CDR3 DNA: TGTGCCAGCAGCCGCACGGGGGTGCAGGGAACCTACGAGCAGTACTTC.

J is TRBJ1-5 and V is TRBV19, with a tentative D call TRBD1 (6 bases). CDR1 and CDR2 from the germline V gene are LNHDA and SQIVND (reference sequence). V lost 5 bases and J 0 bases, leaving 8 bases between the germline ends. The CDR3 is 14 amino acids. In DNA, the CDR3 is TGTGCCAGTAGTGGGACATTTAGCAATCAGCCCCAGCATTTT. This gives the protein CASSGTFSNQPQHF.

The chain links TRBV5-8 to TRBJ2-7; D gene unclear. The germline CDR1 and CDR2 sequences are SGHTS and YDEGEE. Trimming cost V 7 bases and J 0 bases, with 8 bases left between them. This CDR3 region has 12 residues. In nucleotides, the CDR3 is TGTGCCAGCCACTCAGGCTCCTACGAGCAGTACTTC. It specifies CASHSGSYEQYF.

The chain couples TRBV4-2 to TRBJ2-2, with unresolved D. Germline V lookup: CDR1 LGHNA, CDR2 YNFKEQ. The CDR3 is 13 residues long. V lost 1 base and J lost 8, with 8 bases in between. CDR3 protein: CASSQVSPGELFF. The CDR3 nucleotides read TGTGCCAGCAGCCAAGTATCTCCGGGGGAGCTGTTTTTT.

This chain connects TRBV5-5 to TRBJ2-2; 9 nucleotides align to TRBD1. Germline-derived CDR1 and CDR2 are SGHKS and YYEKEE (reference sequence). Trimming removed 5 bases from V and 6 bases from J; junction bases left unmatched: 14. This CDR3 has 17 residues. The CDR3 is CASSPRPGTGFPGELFF. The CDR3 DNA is TGTGCCAGCAGTCCTAGGCCAGGGACAGGGTTTCCCGGGGAGCTGTTTTTT.

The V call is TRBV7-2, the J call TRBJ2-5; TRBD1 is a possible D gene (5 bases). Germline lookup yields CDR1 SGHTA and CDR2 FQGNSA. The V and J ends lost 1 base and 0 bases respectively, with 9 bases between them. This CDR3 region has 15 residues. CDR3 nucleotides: TGTGCCAGCAGCTTAGGGGGCGGTTACCAAGAGACCCAGTACTTC. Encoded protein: CASSLGGGYQETQYF.

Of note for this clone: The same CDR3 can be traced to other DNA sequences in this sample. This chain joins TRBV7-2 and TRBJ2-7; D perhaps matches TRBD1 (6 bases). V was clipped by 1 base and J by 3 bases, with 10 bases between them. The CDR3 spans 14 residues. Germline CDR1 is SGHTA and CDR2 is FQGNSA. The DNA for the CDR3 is TGTGCCAGCAGCTTAGGGCAGGGGAACTACGAGCAGTACTTC. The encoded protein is CASSLGQGNYEQYF.

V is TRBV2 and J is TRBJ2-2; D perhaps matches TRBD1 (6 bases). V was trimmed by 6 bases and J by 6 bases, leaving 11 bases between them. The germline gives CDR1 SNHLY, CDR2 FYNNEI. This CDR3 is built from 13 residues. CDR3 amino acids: CASSQGKAGELFF. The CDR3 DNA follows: TGTGCCAGCAGCCAGGGGAAGGCCGGGGAGCTGTTTTTT.

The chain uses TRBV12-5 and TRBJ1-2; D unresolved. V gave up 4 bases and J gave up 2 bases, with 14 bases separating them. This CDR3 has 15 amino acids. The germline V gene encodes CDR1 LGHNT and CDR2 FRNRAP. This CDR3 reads CASGSGSKGNYGYTF. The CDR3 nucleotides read TGTGCTAGTGGTTCCGGGTCCAAAGGCAACTATGGCTACACCTTC.

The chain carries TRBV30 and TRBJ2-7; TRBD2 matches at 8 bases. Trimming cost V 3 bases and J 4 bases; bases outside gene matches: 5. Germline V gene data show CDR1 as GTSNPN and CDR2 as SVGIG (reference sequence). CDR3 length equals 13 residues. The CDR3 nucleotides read TGTGCCTGGAGCCCCGGACTAGCATACGAGCAGTACTTC. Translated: CAWSPGLAYEQYF. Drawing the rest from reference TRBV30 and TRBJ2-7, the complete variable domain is SQTIHQWPATLVQPVGSPLSLECTVEGTSNPNLYWYRQAAGRGLQLLFYSVGIGQISSEVPQNLSASRPQDRQFILSSKKLLLSDSGFYLCAWSPGLAYEQYFGPGTRLTVT.

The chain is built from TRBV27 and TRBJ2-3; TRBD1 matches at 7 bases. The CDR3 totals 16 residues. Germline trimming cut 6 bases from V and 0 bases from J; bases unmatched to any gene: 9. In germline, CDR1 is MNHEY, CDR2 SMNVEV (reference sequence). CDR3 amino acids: CASRKTGLSSTDTQYF. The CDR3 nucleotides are TGTGCCAGCAGGAAGACAGGGCTGAGTAGCACAGATACGCAGTATTTT.

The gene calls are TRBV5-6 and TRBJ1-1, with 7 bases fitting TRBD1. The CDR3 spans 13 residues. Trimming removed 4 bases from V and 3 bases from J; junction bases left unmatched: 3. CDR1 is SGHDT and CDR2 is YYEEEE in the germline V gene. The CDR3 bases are TGTGCCAGCAGCGAGGACAGGTACACTGAAGCTTTCTTT. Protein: CASSEDRYTEAFF.

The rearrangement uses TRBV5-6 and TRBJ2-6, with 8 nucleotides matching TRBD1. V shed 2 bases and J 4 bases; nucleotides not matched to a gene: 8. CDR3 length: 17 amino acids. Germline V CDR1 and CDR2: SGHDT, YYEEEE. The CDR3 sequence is CASSFPTGEVGANVLTF. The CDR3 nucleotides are TGTGCCAGCAGCTTCCCGACAGGGGAGGTAGGGGCCAACGTCCTGACTTTC.

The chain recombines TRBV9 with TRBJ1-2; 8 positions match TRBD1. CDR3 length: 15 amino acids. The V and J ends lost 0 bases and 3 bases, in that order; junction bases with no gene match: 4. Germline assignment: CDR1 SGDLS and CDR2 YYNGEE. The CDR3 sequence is CASSVASGGDYGYTF. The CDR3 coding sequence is TGTGCCAGCAGCGTAGCCTCAGGGGGCGACTATGGCTACACCTTC.

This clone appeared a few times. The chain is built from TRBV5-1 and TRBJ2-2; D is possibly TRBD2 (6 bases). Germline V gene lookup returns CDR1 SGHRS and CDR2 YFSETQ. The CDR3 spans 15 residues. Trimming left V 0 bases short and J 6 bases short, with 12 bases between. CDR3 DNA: TGCGCCAGCAGCTTGGACGCGGGGAGCCCCGGGGAGCTGTTTTTT. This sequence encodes CASSLDAGSPGELFF.

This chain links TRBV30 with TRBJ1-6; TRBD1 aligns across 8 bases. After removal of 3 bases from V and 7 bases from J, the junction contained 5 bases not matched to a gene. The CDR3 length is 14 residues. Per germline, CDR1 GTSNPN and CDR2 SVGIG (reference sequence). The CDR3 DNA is TGTGCCTGGAGGCGGGGACAGGTGAATTCACCCCTCCACTTT. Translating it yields CAWRRGQVNSPLHF.

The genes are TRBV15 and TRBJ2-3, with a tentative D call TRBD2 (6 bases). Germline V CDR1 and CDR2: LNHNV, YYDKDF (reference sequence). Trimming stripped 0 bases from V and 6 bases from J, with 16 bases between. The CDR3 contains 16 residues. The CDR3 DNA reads TGTGCCACCAGCAGAGAGGTTGCGGGGCAGAGGGATACGCAGTATTTT. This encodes CATSREVAGQRDTQYF. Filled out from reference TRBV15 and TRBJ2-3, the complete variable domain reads DAMVIQNPRYQVTQFGKPVTLSCSQTLNHNVMYWYQQKSSQAPKLLFHYYDKDFNNEADTPDNFQSRRPNTSFCFLDIRSPGLGDTAMYLCATSREVAGQRDTQYFGPGTRLTVL.

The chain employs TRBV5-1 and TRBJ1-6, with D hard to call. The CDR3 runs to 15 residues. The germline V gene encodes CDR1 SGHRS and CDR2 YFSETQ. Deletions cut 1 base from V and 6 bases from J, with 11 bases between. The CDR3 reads CASSLIWTSNSPLHF. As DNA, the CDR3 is TGCGCCAGCAGCTTGATCTGGACTTCTAATTCACCCCTCCACTTT. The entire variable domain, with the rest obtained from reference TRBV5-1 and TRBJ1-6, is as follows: KAGVTQTPRYLIKTRGQQVTLSCSPISGHRSVSWYQQTPGQGLQFLFEYFSETQRNKGNFPGRFSGRQFSNSRSEMNVSTLELGDSALYLCASSLIWTSNSPLHFGNGTRLTVT.